This T cell receptor beta chain appears in the sequencing data of a study of blood T cells in healthy people across ages. The V and J ends lost 5 bases and 2 bases respectively, with 9 bases between them. The CDR3 sequence is 13 residues long. The germline V gene has CDR1 SGHAT and CDR2 FQDESV (reference sequence). There are a few counts of this clonotype. Sample-barcoded 5' priming and a J-beta primer mix drove a second PCR of about 6 to 12 cycles. TCRdb reprocessed the 5' RACE reads via MiXCR and lists one record per CDR3 protein. The table lists hundreds of thousands of distinct CDR3 sequences, approximately 53% of them singletons.

This clonotype was obtained from a man aged 40-49 years in good health. Sequencing input: blood. The chain employs TRBV11-1 and TRBJ2-5, with unresolved D. The CDR3 loop is CASSPLIQETQYF. The CDR3 DNA reads TGTGCCAGCAGCCCCCTGATTCAAGAGACCCAGTACTTC.